This note documents a single T cell receptor (beta chain) sequence. Its antigen is unidentified. This was the immunoSEQ v3.0 assay at survey level. Profiling relied on immunoSEQ multiplex PCR, and the TCRdb table lists in-frame clones only, not all of them. The sample contains under 50,000 clones, around 93% of which appear only once. At least two post-ART and at least one pre-ART PBMC sample were available for each donor. The data were obtained in a study of long-term antiretroviral therapy in people with HIV. The CDR3 totals 17 residues. Per the germline V gene, CDR1 is SGHDT and CDR2 is YYEEEE. V shed 2 bases and J shed 0 bases, with 12 bases lying between them. The study, taken as a whole, reports: ART adherence, viral resistance and therapy changes went undocumented.

This TCR derives from a man between 25 and 39 years old with HIV. The V and J genes are TRBV5-6 and TRBJ1-6; possible D gene TRBD1, 6 bases. Sequenced material: unsorted PBMCs, taken approximately 9.1 years after starting antiretroviral therapy. DNA for the CDR3: TGTGCCAGCAGCTTACAGGGATTGAGCTCCTATAATTCACCCCTCCACTTT. Translating it yields CASSLQGLSSYNSPLHF.